What follows are 11 T cell receptor beta chains derived from one specimen sequenced in a study of identical twins. In TCRdb, the 5' RACE reads were re-called with MiXCR into one record per CDR3 protein. The sample lists roughly 290,000 distinct CDR3 sequences; around 9.7% were seen once. This sample was shared with a second study, whose subject was yellow fever vaccine responses in identical twins.

The sequenced sample was CD8+ T cells sorted from blood. Receptors originate from a woman between 18 and 29 years old in good health.

The chain combines TRBV28 with TRBJ2-3, with D possibly TRBD2 on 7 matching bases. This CDR3 comprises 15 residues. Germline V CDR1 and CDR2: MDHEN, SYDVKM. Trimming left V 3 bases short and J 5 bases short, with 15 bases between. The CDR3 sequence: CASSLGRGAGDTQYF. The DNA for the CDR3 is TGTGCCAGCAGTTTGGGTCGGGGGGCCGGAGATACGCAGTATTTT.

The chain carries TRBV9 and TRBJ2-5; D is possibly TRBD2 (5 bases). Deletions cut 4 bases from V and 4 bases from J, with 23 bases between. The CDR3 totals 17 residues. The germline V gene encodes CDR1 SGDLS and CDR2 YYNGEE. The CDR3 loop is CASSPPSSSPRVETQYF. DNA of the CDR3: TGTGCCAGCAGCCCCCCTAGCAGCTCACCCCGCGTAGAGACCCAGTACTTC.

The J gene is TRBJ2-3, the V gene TRBV7-2, with 10 bases matching TRBD2. The ends lost 5 bases at V and 2 bases at J; junction bases unmatched: 10. Germline values: CDR1 SGHTA, CDR2 FQGNSA. The CDR3 sequence is 17 residues long. The DNA of the CDR3 is TGTGCCAGCAGCACCCCTCCTAGCGGGAGAGACACAGATACGCAGTATTTT. Translating it yields CASSTPPSGRDTDTQYF.

This clonotype was seen ten or more times. V is TRBV27 and J is TRBJ2-3; D ambiguous. The CDR3 totals 13 residues. CDR1 and CDR2 (germline): MNHEY, SMNVEV (reference sequence). V lost 1 base and J lost 4, with 6 bases in between. The CDR3 region has the DNA TGTGCCAGCAGTTTATGGGCAGCAGATACGCAGTATTTT. It translates to CASSLWAADTQYF.

This clonotype was observed at least ten times. The chain has TRBV29-1 and TRBJ2-1, with D possibly being TRBD1 or TRBD2 (5 bases each). Trimming took off 6 bases at V and 8 bases at J, with 11 bases between the two ends. Germline-derived CDR1 and CDR2 are SQVTM and ANQGSEA. This CDR3 region has 11 residues. The CDR3 sequence: CSVGTRDEQFF. The CDR3 nucleotides read TGCAGCGTCGGGACCCGAGATGAGCAGTTCTTC.

This clonotype has only a few counts. This chain connects TRBV12-3 or TRBV12-4 to TRBJ2-7; 7 nucleotides agree with TRBD1. J gave up 7 bases and V 5 bases, and 20 bases lay outside the gene matches. The CDR3 runs to 17 residues. CDR3 DNA: TGTGCCAGCAGTCTCAAGAGGGGGACAGAGGACCCCAGTGAGCAGTACTTC. Translating gives CASSLKRGTEDPSEQYF.

This clonotype was picked up many times. This sequence joins TRBV4-3 and TRBJ2-2; TRBD2 agrees at 7 bases. With V trimmed by 1 base and J by 2 bases, 7 bases remained unmatched. The CDR3 loop spans 17 amino acids. Germline V gives CDR1 LGHNA, CDR2 YSLEER. For the CDR3, the DNA is TGCGCCAGCAGCCAAGTTCGTCTAGCGGATAACACCGGGGAGCTGTTTTTT. As protein: CASSQVRLADNTGELFF.

This clonotype was recorded a few times. This sequence joins TRBV4-3 and TRBJ1-1; D uncertain. Trimming removed 0 bases at V and 0 bases at J, with 17 bases between. CDR1 is LGHNA, CDR2 YSLEER, per germline. This CDR3 has 18 amino acids. CDR3 sequence (DNA): TGCGCCAGCAGCCAAGACTGGATACCCGGAGAGATGAACACTGAAGCTTTCTTT. Translation: CASSQDWIPGEMNTEAFF.

As DNA, the CDR3 is TGTGCCAGCAGTTCCATTGGGGGTGAGCAGTTCTTC. Amino acid sequence: CASSSIGGEQFF. V gene TRBV28 combines with J gene TRBJ2-1; possibly TRBD1 or TRBD2 for D (5 bases each). V lost 4 bases to trimming and J lost 9 bases, with 10 bases between them. The length of the CDR3 is 12 residues. Germline V gene lookup returns CDR1 MDHEN and CDR2 SYDVKM.

This chain joins TRBV20-1 and TRBJ2-7, with 14 nucleotides matching TRBD2. V lost 1 base and J lost 3; bases outside the gene matches: 5. Germline values: CDR1 DFQATT, CDR2 SNEGSKA (reference sequence). The CDR3 runs 16 residues. CDR3: CSARGLAGGPFYEQYF. CDR3 DNA: TGCAGTGCTAGAGGACTAGCGGGAGGGCCTTTCTACGAGCAGTACTTC.

This clonotype was seen more than once but under ten times. CDR3 residues: CASSLAGENTDTQYF. In nucleotides, the CDR3 is TGTGCCAGCAGCTTAGCGGGGGAGAACACAGATACGCAGTATTTT. The rearrangement joins TRBV7-9 to TRBJ2-3, with D perhaps being TRBD1 or TRBD2 (5 bases each). The V end lost 0 bases, the J end lost 2 bases, and 9 bases lay between the germline ends. The length of the CDR3 is 15 residues. Germline loops: CDR1 SEHNR, CDR2 FQNEAQ (reference sequence).